The clone carrying this TCR beta chain came up many times. TCRdb reprocessed the 5' RACE reads with MiXCR, giving one entry per CDR3 protein. Among around 97,000 distinct CDR3 sequences listed, approximately 11% were seen once. The data were obtained in a study of neurological immune-mediated disorders. The time point is: longitudinal time-point 3. Germline CDR1 SNHLY, CDR2 FYNNEI. The CDR3 contains 15 residues. The V and J ends lost 6 bases and 1 base, in that order; junction bases with no gene match: 9. Input material: PBMCs. The chain joins TRBV2 to TRBJ2-7; 7 positions agree with TRBD2. This receptor was taken from a female donor with HTLV-1-associated myelopathy (HAM/TSP). The CDR3, as DNA: TGTGCCAGCAGAGCCCTGGGAGGGCCGTCCTACGAGCAGTACTTC. Its translation: CASRALGGPSYEQYF.